This T cell receptor (beta chain) was retrieved from a study of identical twins. The study's findings and limits: Monozygotic twin pairs showed more out-of-frame TCR alpha sharing than models estimated. Insertions ran lower in abundant cord blood beta clonotypes, though not in memory repertoires.

The junction had 9 bases not matched to a gene; V was cut back by 1 base and J by 4 bases. The CDR3 extends over 16 amino acids. Germline V gives CDR1 SGHKS, CDR2 YYEKEE (reference sequence). TCRdb analysed the 5' RACE reads with MiXCR anew, one entry per CDR3 protein. The sample consists of some 1,700,000 distinct CDR3 sequences, less than 40% of them appearing once. This clonotype turned up a few times. Its antigen remains unidentified. The genes are TRBV5-5 and TRBJ1-2; 8 positions match TRBD1. Sequences were obtained from cord blood. The sequence derives from a newborn girl in good health. The CDR3: CASSLFGTGPLYGYTF. The CDR3 DNA sequence: TGTGCCAGCAGCTTGTTCGGGACAGGCCCTCTCTATGGCTACACCTTC.